This T cell receptor beta chain derives from a study of blood T cells in healthy people across ages (dated by TCRdb to about 2015). Concerning the study at large: Template switching captured roughly one uniquely barcoded TCR beta cDNA molecule per two T cells in model experiments. Using deep sequencing normalized with unique cDNA molecular identifiers, the study measured how TCR beta repertoire diversity changes with age. The donors were divided into four age groups: young (average about 16 years), middle-aged (approximately 39), aged (approximately 62) and long-lived (nearly 85). The study analyzed two additional independent replicas of 1 million unique cDNA reads from the same blood draw for two donors, one aged 18 to 29 and one aged 80 or older. The investigation overall reported the following: The long-lived group showed more naive CD4+ T cells, fewer expanded clones and increased TCR diversity than the aged group, suggesting age selection. There was a strong correlation between observed TCR beta diversity and the percentage of naive T cells measured by flow cytometry. As age increased, observed TCR beta diversity per million T cells dropped in a roughly linear way, and a significant reduction was already evident by age 40. The CMV infection status of donors was not known, potentially confounding age-related changes in expanded clonotypes. Estimates of total diversity based on one million sequenced T cells were regarded as lower bounds and as underestimates. Conclusive comparison of naive and antigen-experienced compartments was prevented by the profiling of bulk unsorted PBMCs.

The approximately 39 donors, aged about 6 to 100 years, were systemically healthy Caucasian individuals from Russia. Roughly 10 milliliters of peripheral blood were collected from each donor into EDTA-treated Vacutainer tubes. Ficoll-Paque density-gradient centrifugation was used to isolate PBMCs, with at least 7 million obtained per sample. Total RNA was extracted from PBMCs with Trizol reagent, with at least 5.5 micrograms obtained per sample. For every donor, flow cytometry on a PBMC aliquot measured the percentage of naive CD45RAhigh/CD27high T cells. The cysteine opens and the phenylalanine closes a CDR3 of 17 amino acids. Solely the CDR3 DNA is kept, with 51 bases framed from the first base. From the germline V gene (reference sequence), CDR1 is DFQATT and CDR2 is SNEGSKA. Receptors were amplified or captured by 5' RACE. These reads were obtained on an Illumina HiSeq 2500. A second PCR of about 6 to 11 cycles was performed with a sample-barcoded 5' primer and a J-beta primer mix. A unique molecular identifier was introduced onto each TCR beta cDNA molecule by a template-switch 5' adaptor carrying 12 random nucleotides. Each sample yielded at least 2.5 million CDR3-containing paired-end reads. The Mint cDNA synthesis kit, primed by a TRBC-specific oligonucleotide, was used to synthesize first-strand cDNA from all RNA. Following uracil-DNA glycosylase treatment, all cDNA underwent a first 18-cycle PCR with the universal primers M1SS and BC2_uni_R. Per the original workflow: Normalization of each sample was performed by random selection of 1 million high-quality reads, each carrying a distinct molecular identifier. Reads sharing molecular identifiers were discarded rather than binned into consensus sequences. MiTCR, set to a Q25 quality threshold and the strictest error-elimination algorithm, was used for CDR3 identification, clonotype clustering and error correction. A nonparametric unseen species model with Euler transformation was used to estimate lower-bound total TCR beta diversity. Starting from the raw public reads, TCRdb applied fastp trimming at Q25, assembled clones with MiXCR and retained in-frame beta chains. Each CDR3 protein appears once, grouped with its most common genes and DNA. These V and J calls rely on TCRdb rather than the paper's analysis. A total of roughly 1 million distinct CDR3 sequences appear in this sample, around 25% of them only once. The ten most abundant clones make up 0.65% to 0.95% of the sample.

This clonotype was detected only a few times. It has no known antigen specificity. Base qualities are missing; no much larger clone stands one base away. These same data were also listed under a study on T cells of mothers and their children. From the second report: Donors were nine systemically healthy Caucasian individuals: three mothers and their six children. cDNA synthesis used all of the extracted RNA, with roughly 1.5 ug of RNA in each 15 ul reaction. In the second PCR, sample barcodes and 2-4 random nucleotides were introduced via the M1S primer. Each mother yielded over 8.5 million TCR beta CDR3 reads and each child roughly 3.1 million reads. In both related and unrelated pairs, thymic selection shapes the output of TCR recombination in a similar way, with inherited differences having only a minor effect. Normalized repertoire overlap in related mother-child pairs was always slightly higher than in unrelated mother-child pairs, but the difference was never significant. Persistent microchimeric T cell clones were not detected, at a sensitivity of about 90 clones per million clonotypes. Deep NGS was used in the study to compare the TCR beta repertoires of mothers and children and to look for features that separate related mother-child pairs from unrelated individuals. The mean age was roughly 44 +/- 4 years for the mothers and approximately 11 +/- 4 years for the children. After adapters were ligated using NEBNext reagents, the libraries underwent 100+100 nt paired-end sequencing on an Illumina HiSeq 2000. To prevent cross-contamination, the mother and child libraries were prepared a month apart and were sequenced in separate runs. Between roughly 450,000 and 2,000,000 distinct TCR beta clonotypes were identified per donor. Naive TCR beta clonotypes were estimated from low-frequency clonotypes matched to each donor's FACS-determined naive share, without sorting.

The chain uses TRBV20-1 and TRBJ2-5; 7 middle bases align to TRBD2. Matching the DNA end better, TRBJ2-1 makes the J call doubtful. Material for sequencing was blood. The receptor was isolated from a girl aged 2 to 9 in good health. DNA sequence: TGCAGTGCCATACCCTCCTCCGGACTAGATGTTATGTATGAGCAGTTCTTC. It encodes CSAIPSSGLDVMYEQFF.